One sample yielded the 20 T cell receptor beta chains listed below, sequenced in a study of long-term antiretroviral therapy in people with HIV. At survey level, the immunoSEQ assay was run in its v3.0 version. Profiled with immunoSEQ multiplex PCR; TCRdb holds only in-frame clones, not every one. The sample consists of about 19,000 clones, 75% to 85% of them appearing once. Sequenced material: unsorted PBMCs, taken at the start of antiretroviral therapy, before treatment. The receptors here all came from a man younger than 30 with HIV.

The chain recombines TRBV5-1 with TRBJ2-7; D is possibly TRBD1 (5 bases). The CDR3 has 13 residues. Germline V CDR1 and CDR2: SGHRS, YFSETQ. The V gene lost 0 bases and the J gene lost 3 bases, with 7 bases spanning the gap. The CDR3 DNA reads as TGCGCCAGCAGCTTGGCCAGGGACTACGAGCAGTACTTC. This gives the protein CASSLARDYEQYF.

The table lists this clone with a few counts. The chain has TRBV28 and TRBJ2-2; D is possibly TRBD2 (5 bases). Trimming cost V 5 bases and J 4 bases, with 8 bases left between them. This CDR3 contains 13 residues. Germline assignment: CDR1 MDHEN and CDR2 SYDVKM. The CDR3 region is CASSPRVTGELFF. CDR3 nucleotide sequence: TGTGCCAGCAGTCCGCGGGTCACCGGGGAGCTGTTTTTT.

The chain links TRBV30 to TRBJ1-2, with a weak D call TRBD1 (5 bases). Trimming cost V 1 base and J 4 bases, with 7 bases left between them. Germline V gene data show CDR1 as GTSNPN and CDR2 as SVGIG (reference sequence). There are 12 residues in the CDR3. Here the CDR3 DNA reads TGTGCCTGGAGTGGGCAGGGCTATGGCTACACCTTC. Encoded protein: CAWSGQGYGYTF.

The V and J genes are TRBV18 and TRBJ2-1; a weak D match, TRBD2 (5 bases). The germline gives CDR1 KGHSH, CDR2 LQKENI. The V end was cut by 0 bases, the J end by 0 bases, with 6 bases between. CDR3 length: 15 residues. Here the CDR3 DNA reads TGTGCCAGCTCACCACCGGGGAGCTCCTACAATGAGCAGTTCTTC. It yields the protein CASSPPGSSYNEQFF.

This clone was observed a handful of times. This chain links TRBV6-5 with TRBJ2-7; D is perhaps TRBD1 or TRBD2 (6 bases each). This CDR3 has 16 residues. CDR1 MNHEY and CDR2 SVGAGI come from the germline V gene. V was clipped by 2 bases and J by 3 bases, with 17 bases between them. The CDR3 loop reads CASSYHRDPGDYEQYF. The CDR3 nucleotides are TGTGCCAGCAGTTACCACAGGGATCCGGGGGACTACGAGCAGTACTTC.

This chain uses TRBV28 with TRBJ2-7; D is unclear. Trimming pared 5 bases from V and 4 bases from J, leaving 6 bases between. This CDR3 contains 11 residues. CDR1 and CDR2 from the germline V gene are MDHEN and SYDVKM. Written as DNA, the CDR3 is TGTGCCAGCAGTCTCGTATACGAGCAGTACTTC. Translating it yields CASSLVYEQYF.

This chain links TRBV4-1 with TRBJ2-1; 10 positions agree with TRBD2. V was clipped by 0 bases and J by 7 bases; unmatched bases: 9. The CDR3 loop spans 17 amino acids. Germline CDR1 and CDR2: MGHRA and YSYEKL. The CDR3: CASSQDSTSGFGNEQFF. DNA for the CDR3: TGCGCCAGCAGCCAAGATTCGACTAGCGGGTTCGGTAATGAGCAGTTCTTC.

The chain links TRBV11-2 to TRBJ2-1, with 10 bases that match TRBD2. CDR3 size: 15 residues. Germline CDR1 and CDR2: SGHAT and FQNNGV. Trimming removed 0 bases from V and 11 bases from J; junction bases left unmatched: 7. The CDR3 region has the DNA TGTGCCAGCAGCTTAGACCCGGGACTAGCGTATCAGCAGTTCTTC. Residues: CASSLDPGLAYQQFF. Full variable domain (missing parts from reference TRBV11-2 and TRBJ2-1): EAGVAQSPRYKIIEKRQSVAFWCNPISGHATLYWYQQILGQGPKLLIQFQNNGVVDDSQLPKDRFSAERLKGVDSTLKIQPAKLEDSAVYLCASSLDPGLAYQQFFGPGTRLTVL.

This clone is deemed medium-sized. The V call is TRBV5-4, the J call TRBJ2-5, with TRBD1 as a possible D gene (5 bases). CDR1 and CDR2 from the germline V gene are SGHNT and YYREEE (reference sequence). There are 16 residues in the CDR3. The V and J ends lost 1 base and 0 bases respectively, with 13 bases between them. Here the CDR3 reads CASSLSQVSYQETQYF. The CDR3 DNA sequence: TGTGCCAGCAGCTTGTCACAGGTGTCGTACCAAGAGACCCAGTACTTC.

This chain connects TRBV7-2 to TRBJ2-1; D tentatively reads TRBD1 or TRBD2 (7 bases each). This CDR3 has 15 residues. CDR1 and CDR2 from the germline V gene are SGHTA and FQGNSA. Trimming shortened V by 4 bases and J by 13 bases, and 23 bases separated the two germline ends. The CDR3 loop reads CASSSQETGRVLQFF. The CDR3 coding sequence is TGTGCCAGCAGCTCGCAGGAGACAGGGAGGGTCTTACAGTTCTTC.

V is TRBV28 and J is TRBJ1-1; D not certain. CDR3 length equals 13 residues. Trimming cost V 3 bases and J 4 bases, with 9 bases left between them. The germline V gene encodes CDR1 MDHEN and CDR2 SYDVKM. The CDR3 protein is CASSFHRSTEAFF. The CDR3 DNA reads as TGTGCCAGCAGTTTCCACAGAAGCACTGAAGCTTTCTTT.

The chain couples TRBV5-5 to TRBJ2-2; D is ambiguous. V was clipped by 3 bases and J by 2 bases, with 11 bases between them. Germline loops: CDR1 SGHKS, CDR2 YYEKEE (reference sequence). The CDR3 spans 15 residues. The CDR3, as DNA: TGTGCCAGCAGCTCAGAGCGACTCAACACCGGGGAGCTGTTTTTT. It specifies CASSSERLNTGELFF.

The V call is TRBV5-1, the J call TRBJ2-7, with TRBD2 matching 9 bases. Germline V gene data show CDR1 as SGHRS and CDR2 as YFSETQ. This CDR3 has 15 residues. The trim removed 0 bases at V and 7 bases at J, leaving 8 bases unmatched. Here the CDR3 reads CASSLASGMAREQYF. In nucleotides, the CDR3 is TGCGCCAGCAGCTTGGCTAGCGGGATGGCAAGGGAGCAGTACTTC.

DNA for the CDR3: TGTGCCACCCCACCGGGACTAGCGGGAGGGGGCGACGAGCAGTACTTC. Amino acids: CATPPGLAGGGDEQYF. The chain links TRBV21-1 to TRBJ2-7; the table's D call of TRBD2 was not tested on the DNA. TRBV21-1 is a documented pseudogene. The CDR3 loop spans 16 amino acids.

This chain links TRBV13 with TRBJ2-4, with 14 bases lining up with TRBD2. Germline trimming cut 5 bases from V and 6 bases from J; bases unmatched to any gene: 3. Germline CDR1 reads PRHDT; CDR2 reads FYEKMQ (reference sequence). The CDR3 contains 15 residues. CDR3 protein: CASSLGTSGRNIQYF. The CDR3 DNA sequence: TGTGCCAGCAGCCTCGGGACTAGCGGGAGAAACATTCAGTACTTC. The complete variable domain, with remaining parts taken from reference TRBV13 and TRBJ2-4, reads AAGVIQSPRHLIKEKRETATLKCYPIPRHDTVYWYQQGPGQDPQFLISFYEKMQSDKGSIPDRFSAQQFSDYHSELNMSSLELGDSALYFCASSLGTSGRNIQYFGAGTRLSVL.

The rearrangement joins TRBV28 to TRBJ2-7; 10 positions agree with TRBD1. Germline CDR1 reads MDHEN; CDR2 reads SYDVKM. This CDR3 is built from 17 residues. The V and J ends lost 6 bases and 3 bases, in that order; junction bases with no gene match: 14. In nucleotides, the CDR3 is TGTGCCAGCAGAGACCGGGACAGGGGACAGGGTATCTACGAGCAGTACTTC. Encoded protein: CASRDRDRGQGIYEQYF.

The chain couples TRBV5-6 to TRBJ1-3; no firm D call. Trimming stripped 6 bases from V and 3 bases from J, with 16 bases between. This CDR3 spans 15 amino acids. CDR1 is SGHDT, CDR2 YYEEEE, per germline. CDR3: CASNRGRSNGNTIYF. The CDR3 nucleotides are TGTGCCAGCAACCGCGGCAGGAGTAATGGAAACACCATATATTTT.

The rearrangement uses TRBV10-2 and TRBJ1-4, with D unclear. The germline gives CDR1 WSHSY, CDR2 SAAADI. The CDR3 is 13 amino acids. Trimming removed 10 bases from V and 4 bases from J, with 13 bases in between. DNA of the CDR3: TGCGCCACGACCCCCCAGCTTAATGAAAAACTGTTTTTT. Its protein product is CATTPQLNEKLFF.

The rearrangement joins TRBV6-1 to TRBJ1-5; D remains ambiguous. The ends were cut back, 4 bases at V and 7 bases at J, with 5 bases in the middle. The CDR3 length is 11 residues. The germline gives CDR1 MNHNS, CDR2 SASEGT. DNA for the CDR3: TGTGCCAGCAGTGGGACGCAGCCCCAGCATTTT. As protein: CASSGTQPQHF.

J is TRBJ2-4 and V is TRBV28; 15 bases align to TRBD2. V was clipped by 5 bases and J by 5 bases; unmatched bases: 7. The CDR3 covers 17 residues. Germline V gene sequence: CDR1 MDHEN, CDR2 SYDVKM. CDR3 in amino acids: CASSPPGLAGGQNIQYF. CDR3 coding DNA: TGTGCCAGCAGTCCCCCCGGACTAGCGGGAGGGCAAAACATTCAGTACTTC.